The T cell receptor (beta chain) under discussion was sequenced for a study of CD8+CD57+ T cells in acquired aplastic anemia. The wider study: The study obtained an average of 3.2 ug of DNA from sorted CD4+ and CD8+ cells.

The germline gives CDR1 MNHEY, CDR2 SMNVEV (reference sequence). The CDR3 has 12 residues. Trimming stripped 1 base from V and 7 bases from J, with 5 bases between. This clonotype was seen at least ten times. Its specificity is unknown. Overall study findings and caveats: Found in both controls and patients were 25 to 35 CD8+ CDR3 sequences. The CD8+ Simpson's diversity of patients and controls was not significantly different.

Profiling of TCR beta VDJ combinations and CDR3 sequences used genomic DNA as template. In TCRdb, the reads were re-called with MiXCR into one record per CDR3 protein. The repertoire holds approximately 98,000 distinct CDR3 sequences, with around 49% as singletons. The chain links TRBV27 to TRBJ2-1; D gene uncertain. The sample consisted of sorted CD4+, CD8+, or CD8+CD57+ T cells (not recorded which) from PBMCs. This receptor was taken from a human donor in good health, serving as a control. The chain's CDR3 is CASSLLGNEQFF. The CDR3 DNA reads TGTGCCAGCAGTTTATTAGGGAATGAGCAGTTCTTC.